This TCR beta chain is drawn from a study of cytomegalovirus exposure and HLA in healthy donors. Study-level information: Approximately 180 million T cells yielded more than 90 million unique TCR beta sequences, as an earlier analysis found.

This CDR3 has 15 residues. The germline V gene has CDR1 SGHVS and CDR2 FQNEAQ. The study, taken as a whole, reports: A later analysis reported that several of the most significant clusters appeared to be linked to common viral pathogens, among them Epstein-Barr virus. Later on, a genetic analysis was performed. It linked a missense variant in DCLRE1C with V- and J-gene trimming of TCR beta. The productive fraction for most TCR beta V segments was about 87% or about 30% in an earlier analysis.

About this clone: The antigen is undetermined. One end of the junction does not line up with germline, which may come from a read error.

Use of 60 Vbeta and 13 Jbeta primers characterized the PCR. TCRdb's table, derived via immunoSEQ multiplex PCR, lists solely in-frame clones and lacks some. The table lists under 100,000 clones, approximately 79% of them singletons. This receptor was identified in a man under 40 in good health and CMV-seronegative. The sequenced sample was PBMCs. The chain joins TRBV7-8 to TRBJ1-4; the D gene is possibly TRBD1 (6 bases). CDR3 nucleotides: TGTGCCAGCAGCTTAGCGCGCTACGATCCTACAGGGACTATTTTT. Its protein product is CASSLARYDPTGTIF.